A selection of T cell receptor beta chains follows, all from one sample in a study of blood T cell repertoires in COVID-19. Data came from immunoSEQ multiplex PCR; TCRdb stores just in-frame clones and leaves some out. The sample includes approximately 250,000 clones, 85% to 95% of them seen just once. Source material: PBMCs or T cells enriched from blood (not recorded which). Source of these receptors: a man aged 40-49 years who had been exposed to COVID-19. The CDR3 runs from the conserved cysteine through the conserved F or W. The D gene is left open where the match is weak. The listing skips clone size in some rows; elsewhere it reads once, few, many or a size class.

size	V	D	J	CDR3	DNA
NA	TRBV6-5	NA	TRBJ1-2	CASSSEQGFYGYTF	TGTGCCAGCAGTTCTGAACAGGGCTTTTATGGCTACACCTTC
NA	TRBV5-3	NA	TRBJ1-3	CARSGLADRRGRLSSGNTIYF	TGTGCCAGAAGCGGACTGGCCGATAGGAGGGGACGCTTAAGCTCTGGAAACACCATATATTTT
NA	TRBV10-1	NA	TRBJ2-4	CASSESGGRDIQYF	TGCGCCAGCAGTGAGTCGGGGGGTAGGGACATTCAGTACTTC
NA	TRBV20-1	NA	TRBJ1-1	CSATEPGTRTEAFF	TGCAGTGCTACTGAACCCGGGACTAGGACTGAAGCTTTCTTT
NA	TRBV5-4	NA	TRBJ2-1	CASSPQVDSYNEQFF	TGTGCCAGCAGCCCACAGGTCGACTCCTACAATGAGCAGTTCTTC
NA	TRBV3-1/TRBV3-2	TRBD2	TRBJ2-1	CASSQVIAGGYEQFF	TGTGCCAGCAGCCAAGTAATAGCGGGAGGCTATGAGCAGTTCTTC
NA	TRBV5-1	NA	TRBJ1-2	CASSLAAQVDYTF	TGCGCCAGCAGCTTGGCCGCACAGGTCGACTACACCTTC
NA	TRBV28	TRBD1	TRBJ2-2	CASSLGQGLTGELFF	TGTGCCAGCAGTTTGGGACAGGGATTAACCGGGGAGCTGTTTTTT
NA	TRBV20-1	NA	TRBJ2-1	CSAAVREEQFF	TGCAGTGCCGCCGTACGGGAAGAGCAGTTCTTC
NA	TRBV2	NA	TRBJ2-7	CASSASRVFGGAEQSYEQYF	TGTGCCAGCAGTGCTTCTCGGGTTTTCGGGGGAGCCGAACAATCCTACGAGCAGTACTTC
NA	TRBV28	NA	TRBJ2-7	CASSTGTSYEQYF	TGTGCCAGCAGTACGGGGACTTCCTACGAGCAGTACTTC
few	TRBV19	TRBD1	TRBJ1-1	CASSAEGGQGARGAFF	TGTGCCAGTAGTGCCGAGGGGGGACAGGGGGCCCGGGGAGCTTTCTTT
NA	TRBV14	NA	TRBJ2-6	CASSRRVSNDFSGANVLTF	TGTGCCAGCAGCCGCAGGGTTTCGAACGACTTCTCTGGGGCCAACGTCCTGACTTTC
few	TRBV7-2	TRBD1	TRBJ1-2	CASSSGQASDYYGYTF	TGTGCCAGCAGCTCGGGACAGGCGTCGGACTACTATGGCTACACCTTC
few	TRBV28	NA	TRBJ1-1	CASSLYRVGEAFF	TGTGCCAGCAGTTTATACAGGGTTGGTGAAGCTTTCTTT
NA	TRBV30	NA	TRBJ1-2	CAWSQGRGYGYTF	TGTGCCTGGAGTCAGGGAAGAGGTTATGGCTACACCTTC
NA	TRBV12-3/TRBV12-4	NA	TRBJ2-3	CASSLDMLDTQYF	TGTGCCAGCTCGCTAGATATGTTAGATACGCAGTATTTT
NA	TRBV7-9	TRBD1	TRBJ1-1	CASSRRRTGVERDTEAFF	TGTGCCAGCAGCCGACGCCGGACAGGGGTTGAAAGGGACACTGAAGCTTTCTTT
once	TRBV6-1	NA	TRBJ2-1	CASSEAVVARPRFF	TGTGCCAGCAGTGAAGCCGTTGTTGCCCGCCCGCGTTTCTTC
NA	TRBV4-1	NA	TRBJ1-5	CASSGGGGSNQPQHF	TGCGCCAGCAGCGGGGGAGGGGGAAGCAATCAGCCCCAGCATTTT
once	TRBV4-3	TRBD2	TRBJ2-1	CASSQDLGTTNEQFF	TGCGCCAGCAGCCAAGATCTGGGGACTACCAATGAGCAGTTCTTC
NA	TRBV28	TRBD1	TRBJ1-1	CASSSSQGAYTEAFF	TGTGCCAGCAGTTCTTCACAGGGGGCGTATACTGAAGCTTTCTTT
once	TRBV2	NA	TRBJ2-7	CASGGRSSHEQYF	TGTGCCAGCGGGGGCAGGAGTTCCCACGAGCAGTACTTC
NA	TRBV6-4	NA	TRBJ2-1	CASSDTQLAKRNEQFF	TGTGCCAGCAGTGATACCCAGCTAGCGAAGAGGAATGAGCAGTTCTTC
few	TRBV9	NA	TRBJ1-2	CASSVGEGIYGYTF	TGTGCCAGCAGCGTAGGTGAGGGAATCTATGGCTACACCTTC
NA	TRBV7-9	TRBD2	TRBJ2-3	CASSSSGRALADTQYF	TGTGCCAGCAGCTCTAGCGGGAGGGCGTTGGCAGATACGCAGTATTTT
NA	TRBV7-2	TRBD1	TRBJ1-2	CASSRPGQGSYGYTF	TGTGCCAGCAGTCGTCCGGGACAGGGTTCATATGGCTACACCTTC
NA	TRBV10-3	NA	TRBJ2-1	CAPGLLVEQFF	TGTGCCCCAGGACTATTAGTTGAGCAGTTCTTC
NA	TRBV28	NA	TRBJ1-2	CASSLGLDRDLYGYTF	TGTGCCAGCAGTTTAGGACTGGACAGAGACCTCTATGGCTACACCTTC
NA	TRBV27	TRBD2	TRBJ2-1	CASSRSGSGWGSYNEQFF	TGTGCCAGCAGCAGAAGCGGGAGCGGTTGGGGTTCCTACAATGAGCAGTTCTTC
NA	TRBV15	NA	TRBJ2-1	CATSNSGEQFF	TGTGCCACCAGCAATTCAGGGGAGCAGTTCTTC
NA	TRBV27	TRBD1	TRBJ2-7	CASSPRDSSYEQYF	TGTGCCAGCAGCCCCCGGGACAGTTCCTACGAGCAGTACTTC
NA	TRBV27	TRBD1	TRBJ1-2	CASGPGGVYGYTF	TGTGCCAGCGGGCCAGGGGGCGTCTATGGCTACACCTTC
NA	TRBV9	TRBD1	TRBJ2-3	CASSPGQATQYF	TGTGCCAGCAGCCCGGGACAGGCAACACAGTATTTT
NA	TRBV9	NA	TRBJ2-1	CASSPPEDHNEQFF	TGTGCCAGCAGCCCCCCGGAGGACCACAATGAGCAGTTCTTC
NA	TRBV29-1	TRBD1	TRBJ2-7	CSVKNVGTGNGEQYF	TGCAGCGTTAAAAACGTGGGGACAGGGAATGGAGAGCAGTACTTC
once	TRBV18	NA	TRBJ2-3	CASSPPPGTDTQYF	TGTGCCAGCTCACCCCCCCCGGGAACAGATACGCAGTATTTT